Listed here are 14 T cell receptor beta chains from one sample, sequenced in a study of cytomegalovirus exposure and HLA in healthy donors. Here immunoSEQ multiplex PCR was the method, and the copy in TCRdb shows in-frame clones only, minus some. The repertoire holds about 360,000 clones, with about nine tenths as singletons. Source material: PBMCs. The source of these receptors is a woman between 18 and 29 years old in good health and CMV-seronegative.

The gene calls are TRBV11-2 and TRBJ2-7, with 10 nucleotides matching TRBD2. The J segment lost 7 bases and the V segment lost 2 bases, leaving 8 bases of the junction unmatched. Germline V CDR1 and CDR2: SGHAT, FQNNGV. CDR3 length equals 15 residues. CDR3 sequence: CASSLTASGSREQYF. The CDR3 region has the DNA TGTGCCAGCAGCTTAACGGCTAGCGGGAGTCGGGAGCAGTACTTC.

The V call is TRBV4-1, the J call TRBJ2-7, with 11 bases matching TRBD2. The CDR3 totals 18 residues. Germline CDR1 reads MGHRA; CDR2 reads YSYEKL. V was clipped by 3 bases and J by 0 bases; unmatched bases: 10. The CDR3 reads CASSQVTSGTDSSYEQYF. The CDR3, as DNA: TGCGCCAGCAGCCAGGTGACTAGCGGGACGGATAGCTCCTACGAGCAGTACTTC.

The chain links TRBV11-2 to TRBJ2-7; TRBD2 might be the D (6 bases). CDR3 length: 13 residues. Germline V gene sequence: CDR1 SGHAT, CDR2 FQNNGV. Trimming pared 4 bases from V and 3 bases from J, leaving 10 bases between. DNA of the CDR3: TGTGCCAGCAGCTCCGGGACTTACTACGAGCAGTACTTC. Protein: CASSSGTYYEQYF.

The chain links TRBV5-1 to TRBJ2-2, with TRBD1 identical over 7 bases. Germline-derived CDR1 and CDR2 are SGHRS and YFSETQ. There are 17 residues in the CDR3. J was trimmed by 3 bases and V by 4 bases; bases with no gene match: 12. CDR3: CASSPNPGGADTGELFF. CDR3 in DNA: TGCGCCAGCAGCCCCAACCCAGGGGGTGCAGACACCGGGGAGCTGTTTTTT.

The V call is TRBV11-2, the J call TRBJ2-1; D is possibly TRBD1 (5 bases). Germline CDR1 is SGHAT and CDR2 is FQNNGV. The CDR3 runs to 18 residues. V dropped 4 bases and J dropped 2 bases, with 21 bases sitting between them. The CDR3 sequence is CASSSDPPARAAYNEQFF. In DNA form, the CDR3 reads TGTGCCAGCAGCTCCGACCCCCCGGCCAGGGCGGCCTACAATGAGCAGTTCTTC.

In DNA, the CDR3 is TGTGCCAGCAGTGAAGCTTATCTAGCACGGACGGCTGAGCAGTTCTTC. This encodes CASSEAYLARTAEQFF. The J gene is TRBJ2-1, the V gene TRBV6-1, with a tentative D call TRBD2 (5 bases). Germline CDR1 and CDR2: MNHNS and SASEGT. Trimming left V 0 bases short and J 9 bases short, with 18 bases between. This CDR3 spans 16 amino acids.

The chain links TRBV28 to TRBJ1-2; D may be TRBD1 (5 bases). V lost 2 bases, J lost 3 bases, and 16 bases lay in between. CDR1 MDHEN and CDR2 SYDVKM come from the germline V gene. The CDR3 runs to 16 residues. CDR3 protein: CASSLVDDSAYYGYTF. The CDR3 region has the DNA TGTGCCAGCAGTTTAGTAGATGACAGTGCGTACTATGGCTACACCTTC.

This clone occurred once. This chain connects TRBV27 to TRBJ2-1, with TRBD2 matching over 9 bases. J was trimmed by 8 bases and V by 10 bases; bases with no gene match: 9. Germline CDR1 and CDR2: MNHEY and SMNVEV (reference sequence). CDR3 length: 13 amino acids. CDR3 sequence reads: CATGSAGGHEQFF. The DNA of the CDR3 is TGTGCCACCGGGAGCGCGGGGGGGCATGAGCAGTTCTTC.

This clone came up a few times. V is TRBV9 and J is TRBJ1-1; D gene unclear. This CDR3 spans 13 amino acids. Germline assignment: CDR1 SGDLS and CDR2 YYNGEE. V dropped 2 bases and J dropped 1 base, with 6 bases sitting between them. The CDR3 reads CASSVFWNTEAFF. CDR3 nucleotides: TGTGCCAGCAGCGTGTTCTGGAACACTGAAGCTTTCTTT.

J is TRBJ1-2 and V is TRBV11-2; possible D gene TRBD1, 5 bases. This CDR3 spans 14 amino acids. The germline V gene encodes CDR1 SGHAT and CDR2 FQNNGV. V dropped 5 bases and J dropped 4 bases, with 14 bases sitting between them. The CDR3 here is CASSRGAGSYGYTF. CDR3 DNA: TGTGCCAGCAGCCGAGGGGCGGGGAGCTATGGCTACACCTTC.

The chain links TRBV4-1 to TRBJ2-1, with 7 bases aligning to TRBD2. CDR1 and CDR2 from the germline V gene are MGHRA and YSYEKL. J was trimmed by 5 bases and V by 0 bases; bases with no gene match: 10. The CDR3 contains 17 residues. CDR3 loop: CASSQDGGGLRNNEQFF. Here the CDR3 DNA reads TGCGCCAGCAGCCAAGATGGGGGGGGACTAAGAAACAATGAGCAGTTCTTC.

This clone was counted a few times. CDR3 nucleotides: TGCGCCAGCAGCTATTCAGGGGGCAACACTGAAGCTTTCTTT. As protein: CASSYSGGNTEAFF. J is TRBJ1-1 and V is TRBV5-1, with 8 bases identical to TRBD1. V was pared by 3 bases and J by 2 bases, with 3 bases of the junction left unmatched. CDR3 length: 14 residues. Germline values: CDR1 SGHRS, CDR2 YFSETQ.

CDR3 coding DNA: TGTGCCAGCAGTTTTATCGACAGGGGGCTCGAGGATGAAAAACTGTTTTTT. Its protein product is CASSFIDRGLEDEKLFF. The chain joins TRBV28 to TRBJ1-4; 10 bases fit TRBD1. This CDR3 region has 17 residues. J lost 6 bases, V lost 3 bases, and 10 bases had no gene match. In germline, CDR1 is MDHEN, CDR2 SYDVKM.

The chain has TRBV7-9 and TRBJ1-1; the D is unclear. Trimming cost V 5 bases and J 4 bases, with 11 bases left between them. The germline V gene has CDR1 SEHNR and CDR2 FQNEAQ (reference sequence). This CDR3 has 13 amino acids. The CDR3 sequence: CASSPPWATEAFF. The CDR3 nucleotides read TGTGCCAGCAGCCCTCCTTGGGCCACTGAAGCTTTCTTT.